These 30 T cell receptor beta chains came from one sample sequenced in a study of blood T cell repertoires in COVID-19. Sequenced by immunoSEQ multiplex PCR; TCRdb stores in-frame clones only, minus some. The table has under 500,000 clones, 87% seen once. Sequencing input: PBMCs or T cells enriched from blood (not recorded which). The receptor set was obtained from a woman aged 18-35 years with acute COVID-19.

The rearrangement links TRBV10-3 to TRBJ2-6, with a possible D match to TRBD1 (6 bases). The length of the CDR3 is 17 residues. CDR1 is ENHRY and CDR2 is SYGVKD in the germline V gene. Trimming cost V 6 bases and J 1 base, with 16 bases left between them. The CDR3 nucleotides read TGTGCCATCAGCAAAGGGACACTACAGTCTGGGGCCAACGTCCTGACTTTC. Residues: CAISKGTLQSGANVLTF.

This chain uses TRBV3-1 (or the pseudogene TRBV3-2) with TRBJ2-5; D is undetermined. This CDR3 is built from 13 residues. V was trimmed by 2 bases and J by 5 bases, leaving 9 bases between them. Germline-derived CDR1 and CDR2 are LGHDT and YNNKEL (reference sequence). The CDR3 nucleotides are TGTGCCAGCAGCCAACAACTGAGTGAGACCCAGTACTTC. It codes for CASSQQLSETQYF.

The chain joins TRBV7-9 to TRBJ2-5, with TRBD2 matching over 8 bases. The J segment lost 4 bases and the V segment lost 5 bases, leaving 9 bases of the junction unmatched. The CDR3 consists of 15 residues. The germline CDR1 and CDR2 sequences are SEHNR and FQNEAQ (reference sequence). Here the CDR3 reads CASSPTRGVGETQYF. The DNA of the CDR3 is TGTGCCAGCAGCCCCACGCGGGGGGTAGGAGAGACCCAGTACTTC.

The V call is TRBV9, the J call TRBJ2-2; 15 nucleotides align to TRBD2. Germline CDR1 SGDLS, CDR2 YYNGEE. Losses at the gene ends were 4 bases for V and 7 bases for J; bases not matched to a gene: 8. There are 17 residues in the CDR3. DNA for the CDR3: TGTGCCAGCAGCAGGACTAGCGGGAGGGCCTGGGGCGGGGAGCTGTTTTTT. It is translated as CASSRTSGRAWGGELFF.

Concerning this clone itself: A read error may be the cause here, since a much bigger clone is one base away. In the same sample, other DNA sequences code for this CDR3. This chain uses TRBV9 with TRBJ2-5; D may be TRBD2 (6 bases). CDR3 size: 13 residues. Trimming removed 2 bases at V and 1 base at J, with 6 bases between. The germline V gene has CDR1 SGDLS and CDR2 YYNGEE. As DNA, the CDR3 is TGTGCCAGCAGCGTGGGACTCCAAGAGACCCAGTACTTC. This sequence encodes CASSVGLQETQYF.

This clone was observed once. The CDR3: CASRLAGTGPDGYTF. For the CDR3, the DNA is TGTGCCAGCAGACTAGCCGGGACAGGACCCGATGGCTACACCTTC. V usage is TRBV3-1 (or the pseudogene TRBV3-2) and J usage is TRBJ1-2; 8 bases line up with TRBD1. This CDR3 has 15 residues. V shed 6 bases and J 6 bases; nucleotides not matched to a gene: 12. Germline V gene data show CDR1 as LGHDT and CDR2 as YNNKEL (reference sequence).

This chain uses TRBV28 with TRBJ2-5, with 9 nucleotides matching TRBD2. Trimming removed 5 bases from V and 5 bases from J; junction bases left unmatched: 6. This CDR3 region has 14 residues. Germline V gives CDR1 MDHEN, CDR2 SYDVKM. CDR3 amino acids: CASSHSGSGETQYF. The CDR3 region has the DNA TGTGCCAGCAGTCATAGCGGGAGCGGGGAGACCCAGTACTTC.

In nucleotides, the CDR3 is TGCGCCAGCAGCCAACCACCTCCTAACTCTGGGGCCAACGTCCTGACTTTC. Translating it yields CASSQPPPNSGANVLTF. This sequence joins TRBV4-3 and TRBJ2-6; no reliable D call. The germline gives CDR1 LGHNA, CDR2 YSLEER. The CDR3 runs 17 residues. V was pared by 2 bases and J by 0 bases, with 11 bases between.

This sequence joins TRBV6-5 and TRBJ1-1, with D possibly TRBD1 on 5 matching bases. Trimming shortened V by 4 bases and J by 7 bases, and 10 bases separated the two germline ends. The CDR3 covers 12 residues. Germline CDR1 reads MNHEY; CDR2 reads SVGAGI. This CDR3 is CASSSDSSEAFF. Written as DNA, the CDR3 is TGTGCCAGCAGTTCTGACAGTAGTGAAGCTTTCTTT.

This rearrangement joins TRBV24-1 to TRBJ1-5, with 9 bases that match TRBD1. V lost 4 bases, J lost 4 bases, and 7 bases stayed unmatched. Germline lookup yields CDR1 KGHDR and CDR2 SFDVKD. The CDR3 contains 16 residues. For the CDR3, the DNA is TGTGCCACCAGTGACTCGGGACAGGGCCGGAATCAGCCCCAGCATTTT. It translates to CATSDSGQGRNQPQHF.

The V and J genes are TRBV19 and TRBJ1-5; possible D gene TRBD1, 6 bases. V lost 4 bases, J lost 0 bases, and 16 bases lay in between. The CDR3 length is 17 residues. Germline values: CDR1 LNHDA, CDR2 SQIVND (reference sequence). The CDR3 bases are TGTGCCAGTAGTAAAACTAAGGGGGTACGTAGCAATCAGCCCCAGCATTTT. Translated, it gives CASSKTKGVRSNQPQHF.

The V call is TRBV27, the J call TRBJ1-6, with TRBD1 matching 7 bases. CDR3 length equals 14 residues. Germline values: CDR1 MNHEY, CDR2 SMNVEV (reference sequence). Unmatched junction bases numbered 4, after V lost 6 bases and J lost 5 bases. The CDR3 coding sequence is TGTGCCAGCAGCTGGGGACAGAATAATTCACCCCTCCACTTT. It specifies CASSWGQNNSPLHF.

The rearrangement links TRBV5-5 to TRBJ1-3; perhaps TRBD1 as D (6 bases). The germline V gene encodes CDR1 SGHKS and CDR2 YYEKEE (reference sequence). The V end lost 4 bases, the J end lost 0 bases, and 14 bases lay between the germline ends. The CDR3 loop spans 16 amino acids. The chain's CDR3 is CASSQSPGVSGNTIYF. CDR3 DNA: TGTGCCAGCAGCCAATCCCCAGGGGTCTCTGGAAACACCATATATTTT.

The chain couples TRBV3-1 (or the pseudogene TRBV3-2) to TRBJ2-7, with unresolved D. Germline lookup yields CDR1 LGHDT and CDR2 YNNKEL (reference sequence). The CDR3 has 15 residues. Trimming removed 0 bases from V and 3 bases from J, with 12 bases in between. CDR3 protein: CASSQDLVVSYEQYF. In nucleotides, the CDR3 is TGTGCCAGCAGCCAAGATTTGGTAGTAAGCTACGAGCAGTACTTC.

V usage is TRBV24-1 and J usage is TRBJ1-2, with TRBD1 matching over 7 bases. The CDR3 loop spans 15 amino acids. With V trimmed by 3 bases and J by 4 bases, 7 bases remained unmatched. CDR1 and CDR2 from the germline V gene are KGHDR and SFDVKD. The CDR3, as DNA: TGTGCCACCAGTGATAGACAGGGCTCTTCCTATGGCTACACCTTC. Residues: CATSDRQGSSYGYTF.

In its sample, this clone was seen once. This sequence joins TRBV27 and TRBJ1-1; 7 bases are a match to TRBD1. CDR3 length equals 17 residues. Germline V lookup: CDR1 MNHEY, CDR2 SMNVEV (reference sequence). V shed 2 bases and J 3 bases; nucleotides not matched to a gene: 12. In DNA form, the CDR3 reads TGTGCCAGCAGTTTACCGACAGGGTTTTCCCAGGACACTGAAGCTTTCTTT. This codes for CASSLPTGFSQDTEAFF.

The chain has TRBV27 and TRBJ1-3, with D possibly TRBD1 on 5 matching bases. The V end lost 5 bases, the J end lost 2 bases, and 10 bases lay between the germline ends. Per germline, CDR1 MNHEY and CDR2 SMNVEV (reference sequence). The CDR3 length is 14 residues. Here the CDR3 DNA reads TGTGCCAGCAGTCCAGGGTTGGCTGGAAACACCATATATTTT. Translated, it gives CASSPGLAGNTIYF.

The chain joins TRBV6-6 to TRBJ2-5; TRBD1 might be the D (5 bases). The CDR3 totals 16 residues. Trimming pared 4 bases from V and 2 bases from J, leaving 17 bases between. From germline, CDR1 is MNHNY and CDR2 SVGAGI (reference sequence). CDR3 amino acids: CASSFFPLGEQETQYF. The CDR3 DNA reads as TGTGCCAGCAGTTTTTTTCCCCTAGGGGAACAAGAGACCCAGTACTTC.

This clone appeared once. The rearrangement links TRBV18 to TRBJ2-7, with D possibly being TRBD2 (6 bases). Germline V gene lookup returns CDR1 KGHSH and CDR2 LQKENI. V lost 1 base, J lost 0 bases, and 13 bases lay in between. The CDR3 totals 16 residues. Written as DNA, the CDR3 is TGTGCCAGCTCACCACAAGAGCGGGCAAGCTCCTACGAGCAGTACTTC. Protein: CASSPQERASSYEQYF.

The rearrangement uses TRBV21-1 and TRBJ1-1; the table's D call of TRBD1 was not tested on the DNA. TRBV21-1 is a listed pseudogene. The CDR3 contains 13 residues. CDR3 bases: TGTGCCAGCAGCCGTACAGAGAACACTGAAGCTTTCTTT. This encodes CASSRTENTEAFF.

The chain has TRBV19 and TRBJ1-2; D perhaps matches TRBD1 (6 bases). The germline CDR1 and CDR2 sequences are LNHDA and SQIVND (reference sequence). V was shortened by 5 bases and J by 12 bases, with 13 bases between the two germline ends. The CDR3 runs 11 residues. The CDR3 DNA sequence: TGTGCCAGTAGTCCCGGGACATACCACACCTTC. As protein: CASSPGTYHTF.

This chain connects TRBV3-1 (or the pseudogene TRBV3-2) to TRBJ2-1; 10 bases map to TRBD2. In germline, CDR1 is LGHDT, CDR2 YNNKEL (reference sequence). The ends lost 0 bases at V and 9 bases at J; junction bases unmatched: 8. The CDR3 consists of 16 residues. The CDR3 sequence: CASSQDEVAGGLEQFF. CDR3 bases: TGTGCCAGCAGCCAAGATGAGGTAGCGGGGGGTCTTGAGCAGTTCTTC.

CDR3 amino acids: CASSTGGASDTEAFF. CDR3 nucleotides: TGTGCCAGTAGTACAGGGGGCGCGTCGGACACTGAAGCTTTCTTT. The gene calls are TRBV19 and TRBJ1-1, with 8 bases that match TRBD1. CDR3 length equals 15 residues. V lost 4 bases to trimming and J lost 3 bases; unmatched junction nucleotides: 7. Germline values: CDR1 LNHDA, CDR2 SQIVND (reference sequence).

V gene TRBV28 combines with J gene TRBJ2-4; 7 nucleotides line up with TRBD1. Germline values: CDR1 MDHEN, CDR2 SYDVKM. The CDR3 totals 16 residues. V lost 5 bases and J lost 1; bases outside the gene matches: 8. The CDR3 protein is CASSGASQGAKNIQYF. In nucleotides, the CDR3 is TGTGCCAGCAGTGGGGCGTCACAGGGGGCCAAAAACATTCAGTACTTC.

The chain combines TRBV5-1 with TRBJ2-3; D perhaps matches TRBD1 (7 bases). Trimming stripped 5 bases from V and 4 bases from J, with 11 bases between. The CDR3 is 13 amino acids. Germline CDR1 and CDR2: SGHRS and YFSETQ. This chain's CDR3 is CASSQGGPDTQYF. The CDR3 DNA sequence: TGCGCCAGCAGTCAGGGGGGCCCAGATACGCAGTATTTT.

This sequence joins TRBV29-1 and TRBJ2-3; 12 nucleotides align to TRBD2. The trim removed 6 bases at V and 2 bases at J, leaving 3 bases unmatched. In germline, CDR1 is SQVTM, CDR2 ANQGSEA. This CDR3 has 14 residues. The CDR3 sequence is CSVTSGGDTDTQYF. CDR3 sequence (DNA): TGCAGCGTGACTAGCGGGGGAGACACAGATACGCAGTATTTT.

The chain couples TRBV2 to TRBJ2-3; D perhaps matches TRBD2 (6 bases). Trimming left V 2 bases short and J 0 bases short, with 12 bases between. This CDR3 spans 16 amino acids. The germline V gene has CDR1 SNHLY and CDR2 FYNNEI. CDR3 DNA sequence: TGTGCCAGCAGTGAATCCAGCGGAGGGAGCACAGATACGCAGTATTTT. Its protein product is CASSESSGGSTDTQYF. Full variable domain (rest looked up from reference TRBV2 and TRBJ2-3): EPEVTQTPSHQVTQMGQEVILRCVPISNHLYFYWYRQILGQKVEFLVSFYNNEISEKSEIFDDQFSVERPDGSNFTLKIRSTKLEDSAMYFCASSESSGGSTDTQYFGPGTRLTVL.

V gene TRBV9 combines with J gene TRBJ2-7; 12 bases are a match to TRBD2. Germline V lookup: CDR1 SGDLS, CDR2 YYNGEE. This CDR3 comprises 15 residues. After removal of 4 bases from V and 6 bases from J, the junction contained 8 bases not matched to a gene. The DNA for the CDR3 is TGTGCCAGCAGCAACCCTAGCGGGGGGGCCCTCGAGCAGTACTTC. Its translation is CASSNPSGGALEQYF.

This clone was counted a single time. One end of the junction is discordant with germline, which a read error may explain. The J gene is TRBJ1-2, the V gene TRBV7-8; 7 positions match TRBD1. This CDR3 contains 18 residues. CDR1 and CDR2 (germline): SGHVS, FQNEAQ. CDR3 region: CANSALAGTEGTNYGYTF. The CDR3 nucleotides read TGTGCCAACAGCGCACTGGCCGGGACAGAAGGAACTAACTATGGCTACACCTTC.

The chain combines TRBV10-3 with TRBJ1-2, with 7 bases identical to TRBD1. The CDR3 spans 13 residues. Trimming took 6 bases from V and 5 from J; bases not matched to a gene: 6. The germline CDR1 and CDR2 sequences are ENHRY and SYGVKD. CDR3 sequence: CAIRDDREYGYTF. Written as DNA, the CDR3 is TGTGCCATCAGAGACGACAGGGAGTATGGCTACACCTTC.